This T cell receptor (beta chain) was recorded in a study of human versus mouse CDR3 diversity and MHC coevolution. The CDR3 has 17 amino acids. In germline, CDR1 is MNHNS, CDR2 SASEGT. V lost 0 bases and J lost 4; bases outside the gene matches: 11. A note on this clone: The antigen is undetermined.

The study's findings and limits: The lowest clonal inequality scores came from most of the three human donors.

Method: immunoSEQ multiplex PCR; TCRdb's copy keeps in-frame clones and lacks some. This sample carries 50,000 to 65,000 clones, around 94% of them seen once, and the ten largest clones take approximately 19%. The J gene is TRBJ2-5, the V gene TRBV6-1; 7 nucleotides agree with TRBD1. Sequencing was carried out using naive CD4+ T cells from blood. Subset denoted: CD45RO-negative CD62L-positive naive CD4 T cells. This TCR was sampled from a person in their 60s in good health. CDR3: CASSEARGRQGRETQYF. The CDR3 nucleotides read TGTGCCAGCAGTGAAGCGAGGGGAAGACAGGGCCGAGAGACCCAGTACTTC.